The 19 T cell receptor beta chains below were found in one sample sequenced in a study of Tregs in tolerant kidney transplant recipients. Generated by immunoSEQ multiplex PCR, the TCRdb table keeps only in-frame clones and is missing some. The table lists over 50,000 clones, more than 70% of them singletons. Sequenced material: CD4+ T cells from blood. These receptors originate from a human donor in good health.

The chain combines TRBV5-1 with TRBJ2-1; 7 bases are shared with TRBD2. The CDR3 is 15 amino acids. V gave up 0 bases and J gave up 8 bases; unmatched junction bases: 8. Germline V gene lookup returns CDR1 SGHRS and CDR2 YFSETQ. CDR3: CASSLGGRVSDEQFF. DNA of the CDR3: TGCGCCAGCAGCTTGGGAGGGAGGGTCTCAGATGAGCAGTTCTTC.

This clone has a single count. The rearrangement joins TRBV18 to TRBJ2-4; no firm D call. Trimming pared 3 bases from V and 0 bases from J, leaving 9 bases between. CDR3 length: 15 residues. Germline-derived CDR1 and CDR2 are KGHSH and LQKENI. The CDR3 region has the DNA TGTGCCAGCTCACCGAACTGGGGAGCCAAAAACATTCAGTACTTC. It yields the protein CASSPNWGAKNIQYF.

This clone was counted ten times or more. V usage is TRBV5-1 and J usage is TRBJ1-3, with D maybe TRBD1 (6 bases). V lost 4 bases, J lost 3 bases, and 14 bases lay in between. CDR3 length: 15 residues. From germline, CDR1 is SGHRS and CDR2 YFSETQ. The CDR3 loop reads CASSSGLRGGNTIYF. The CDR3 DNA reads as TGCGCCAGCAGCAGCGGACTCAGGGGTGGAAACACCATATATTTT.

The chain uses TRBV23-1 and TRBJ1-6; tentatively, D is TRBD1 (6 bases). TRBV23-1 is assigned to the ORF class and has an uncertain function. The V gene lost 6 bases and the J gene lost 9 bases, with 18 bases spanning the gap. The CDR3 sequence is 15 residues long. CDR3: CASRLQGIVSSPLHF. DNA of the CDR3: TGCGCCAGCAGGCTACAGGGCATCGTTAGTTCACCCCTCCACTTT.

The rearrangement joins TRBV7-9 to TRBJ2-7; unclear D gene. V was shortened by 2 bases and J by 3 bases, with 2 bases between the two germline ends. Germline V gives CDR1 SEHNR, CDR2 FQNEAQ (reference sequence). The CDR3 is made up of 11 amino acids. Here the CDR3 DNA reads TGTGCCAGCAGCTTACTCTACGAGCAGTACTTC. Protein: CASSLLYEQYF.

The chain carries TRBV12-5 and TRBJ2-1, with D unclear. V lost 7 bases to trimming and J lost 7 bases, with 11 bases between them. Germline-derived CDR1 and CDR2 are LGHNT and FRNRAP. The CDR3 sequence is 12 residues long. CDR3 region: CASATLYNEQFF. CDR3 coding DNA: TGTGCTAGTGCCACCCTTTATAATGAGCAGTTCTTC.

The CDR3 reads CASSQSQGTEAFF. CDR3 nucleotide sequence: TGTGCCAGCAGCCAAAGCCAGGGAACTGAAGCTTTCTTT. This chain uses TRBV14 with TRBJ1-1, with a weak D call TRBD1 (5 bases). This CDR3 spans 13 amino acids. Deletions cut 2 bases from V and 5 bases from J, with 9 bases between. The germline CDR1 and CDR2 sequences are SGHDN and FVKESK.

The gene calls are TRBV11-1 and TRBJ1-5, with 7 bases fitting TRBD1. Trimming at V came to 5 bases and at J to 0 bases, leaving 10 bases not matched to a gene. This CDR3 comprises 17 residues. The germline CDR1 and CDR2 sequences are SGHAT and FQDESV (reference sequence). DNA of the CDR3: TGTGCCAGCAGCGTCCAACAGGGGCCGTATAGCAATCAGCCCCAGCATTTT. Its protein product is CASSVQQGPYSNQPQHF.

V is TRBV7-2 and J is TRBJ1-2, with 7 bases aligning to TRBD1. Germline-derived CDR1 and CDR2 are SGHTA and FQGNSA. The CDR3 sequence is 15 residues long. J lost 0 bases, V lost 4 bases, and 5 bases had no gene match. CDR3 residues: CASSSRTGSNYGYTF. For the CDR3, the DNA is TGTGCCAGCAGCTCGAGGACAGGTTCTAACTATGGCTACACCTTC.

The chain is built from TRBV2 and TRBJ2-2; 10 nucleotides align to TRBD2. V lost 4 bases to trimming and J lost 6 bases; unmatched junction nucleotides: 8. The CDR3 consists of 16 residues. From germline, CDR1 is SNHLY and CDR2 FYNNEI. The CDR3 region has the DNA TGTGCCAGCAGTGGGTCCCTAGCGGGGGAGGCCGGGGAGCTGTTTTTT. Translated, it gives CASSGSLAGEAGELFF.

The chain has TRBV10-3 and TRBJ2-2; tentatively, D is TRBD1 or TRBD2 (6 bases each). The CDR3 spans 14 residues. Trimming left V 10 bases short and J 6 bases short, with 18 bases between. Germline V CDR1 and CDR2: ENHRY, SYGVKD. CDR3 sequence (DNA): TGTGCCACCTCGATACAGGGAGGAGCCGGGGAGCTGTTTTTT. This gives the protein CATSIQGGAGELFF.

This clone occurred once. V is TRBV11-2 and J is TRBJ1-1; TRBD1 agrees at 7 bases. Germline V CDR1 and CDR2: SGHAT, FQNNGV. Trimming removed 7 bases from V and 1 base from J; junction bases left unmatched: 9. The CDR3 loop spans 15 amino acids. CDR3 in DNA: TGTGCCAGCACCCTGACAGGGATTTGGAACACTGAAGCTTTCTTT. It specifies CASTLTGIWNTEAFF.

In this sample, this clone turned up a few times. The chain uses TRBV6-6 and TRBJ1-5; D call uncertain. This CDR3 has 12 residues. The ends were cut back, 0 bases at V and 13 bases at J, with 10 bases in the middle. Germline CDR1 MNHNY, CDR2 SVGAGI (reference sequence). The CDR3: CASSYSSGPQHF. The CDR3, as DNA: TGTGCCAGCAGTTACTCCTCGGGCCCGCAGCATTTT.

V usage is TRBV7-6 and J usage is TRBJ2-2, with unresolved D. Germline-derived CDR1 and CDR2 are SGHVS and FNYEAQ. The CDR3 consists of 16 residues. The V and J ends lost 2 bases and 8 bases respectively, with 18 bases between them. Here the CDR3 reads CASSLNPWTVVGELFF. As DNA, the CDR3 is TGTGCCAGCAGCTTAAATCCCTGGACCGTTGTAGGGGAGCTGTTTTTT.

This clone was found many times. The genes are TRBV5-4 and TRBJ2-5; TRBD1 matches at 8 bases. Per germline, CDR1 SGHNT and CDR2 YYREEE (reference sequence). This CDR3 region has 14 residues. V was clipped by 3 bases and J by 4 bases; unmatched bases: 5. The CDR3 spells CASSSRGQGETQYF. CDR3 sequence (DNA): TGTGCCAGCAGCTCCAGGGGGCAGGGAGAGACCCAGTACTTC. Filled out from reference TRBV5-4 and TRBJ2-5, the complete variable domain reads ETGVTQSPTHLIKTRGQQVTLRCSSQSGHNTVSWYQQALGQGPQFIFQYYREEENGRGNFPPRFSGLQFPNYSSELNVNALELDDSALYLCASSSRGQGETQYFGPGTRLLVL.

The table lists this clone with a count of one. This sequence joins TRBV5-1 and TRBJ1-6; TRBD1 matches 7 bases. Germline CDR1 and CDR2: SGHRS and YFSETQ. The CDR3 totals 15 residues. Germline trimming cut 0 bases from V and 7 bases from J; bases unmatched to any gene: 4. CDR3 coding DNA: TGCGCCAGCAGCTTGGCCGGACAGGAGAATTCACCCCTCCACTTT. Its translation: CASSLAGQENSPLHF.

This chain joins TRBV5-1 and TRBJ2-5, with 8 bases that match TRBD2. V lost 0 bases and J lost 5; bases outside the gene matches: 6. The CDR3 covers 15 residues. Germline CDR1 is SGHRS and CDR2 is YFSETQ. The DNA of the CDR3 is TGCGCCAGCAGCTTGGATCCGGGAGGGGAGGAGACCCAGTACTTC. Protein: CASSLDPGGEETQYF.

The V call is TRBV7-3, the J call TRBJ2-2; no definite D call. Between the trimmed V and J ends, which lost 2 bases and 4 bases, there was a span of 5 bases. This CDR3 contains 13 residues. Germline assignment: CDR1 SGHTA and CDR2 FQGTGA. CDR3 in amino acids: CASSLVITGELFF. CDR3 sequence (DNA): TGTGCCAGCAGCTTAGTAATCACCGGGGAGCTGTTTTTT.

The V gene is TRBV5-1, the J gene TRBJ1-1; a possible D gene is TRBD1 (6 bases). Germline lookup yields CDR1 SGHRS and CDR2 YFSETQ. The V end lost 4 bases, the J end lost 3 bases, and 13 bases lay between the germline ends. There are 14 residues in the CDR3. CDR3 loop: CASSVWGLDTEAFF. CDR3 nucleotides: TGCGCCAGCAGCGTCTGGGGGCTGGACACTGAAGCTTTCTTT.